The sequence of this T cell receptor beta chain was determined in a study of CD8+CD57+ T cells in acquired aplastic anemia. Study-level points and caveats: Patients and controls turned out to have roughly 31 CD8+ CDR3 sequences in common.

J lost 4 bases, V lost 6 bases, and 10 bases had no gene match. Per the germline V gene, CDR1 is MNHEY and CDR2 is SVGAGI. The CDR3 has 16 residues. Sequencing involved patients with CD8+CD57+ cell expansion previously shown by flow cytometry. This clonotype occurred many times. What it recognizes is unknown. CDR3 and TCR beta VDJ profiling relied on a genomic DNA template. In TCRdb, the reads were re-called with MiXCR into one record per CDR3 protein. Of roughly 280,000 distinct CDR3 sequences in the sample, approximately 58% were seen once. Material: sorted CD4+, CD8+, or CD8+CD57+ T cells (not recorded which) from PBMCs. This receptor was taken from a human donor with aplastic anemia. The chain is built from TRBV6-5 and TRBJ2-2; 8 positions agree with TRBD1. The CDR3 region has the DNA TGTGCCAGCAGCACTCCAGGGGGCGCGGGCACCGGGGAGCTGTTTTTT. Protein product: CASSTPGGAGTGELFF.